In its sample, the clone carrying this T cell receptor beta chain was seen once. In the authors' methods: The authors estimated nucleated cell counts from reference gene primer amplification. Only in-frame clones appear in the TCRdb table, and some are missing; sequencing was by immunoSEQ multiplex PCR. D and trimming were read from the DNA, whereas the V and J calls and clone size are those reported in that table. This sample has roughly 250,000 clones, with about 89% found just once. This specimen belongs to a study of blood T cell repertoires in COVID-19. In the study overall: Samples taken during acute and convalescent COVID-19 were collected in the United States, Italy and Spain. PBMCs, B-cell-depleted T cells, or T cells were the source of the cDNA or gDNA that made up the material.

V lost 6 bases, J lost 7 bases, and 7 bases stayed unmatched. CDR3 length: 13 residues. CDR1 is MNHEY, CDR2 SVGAGI, per germline. The sequence was obtained from a man aged 30 to 39 with acute or convalescent COVID-19. The sample consisted of peripheral blood. J is TRBJ2-5 and V is TRBV6-5; 8 bases are shared with TRBD2. The CDR3, as DNA: TGTGCCAGCAGGCTAAGCGGGAGTCGGACCCAGTACTTC. Protein product: CASRLSGSRTQYF.